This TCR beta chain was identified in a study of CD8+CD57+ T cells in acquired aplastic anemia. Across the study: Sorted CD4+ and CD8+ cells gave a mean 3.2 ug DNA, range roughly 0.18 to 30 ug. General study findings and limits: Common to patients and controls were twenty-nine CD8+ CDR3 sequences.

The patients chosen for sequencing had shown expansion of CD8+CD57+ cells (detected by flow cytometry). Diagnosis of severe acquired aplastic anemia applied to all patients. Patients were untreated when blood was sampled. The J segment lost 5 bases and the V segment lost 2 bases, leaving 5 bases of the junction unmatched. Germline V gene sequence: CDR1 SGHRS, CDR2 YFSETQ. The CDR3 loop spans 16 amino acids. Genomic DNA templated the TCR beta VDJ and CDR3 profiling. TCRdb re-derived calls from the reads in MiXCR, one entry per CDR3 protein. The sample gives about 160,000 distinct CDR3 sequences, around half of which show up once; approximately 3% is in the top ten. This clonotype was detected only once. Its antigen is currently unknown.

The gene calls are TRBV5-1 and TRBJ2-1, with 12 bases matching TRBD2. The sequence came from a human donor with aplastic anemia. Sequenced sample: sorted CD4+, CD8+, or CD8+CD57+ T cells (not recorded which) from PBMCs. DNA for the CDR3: TGCGCCAGCAGCTTACGGCTAGCGGGGGGGAACAATGAGCAGTTCTTC. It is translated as CASSLRLAGGNNEQFF.